This T cell receptor beta chain appears in the sequencing data of a study of T cells after yellow fever vaccination. General observations from the study: A large majority of primary-vaccination clones showed up again after the booster (96% CD4, approximately 90% CD8).

Note on this clonotype: Its antigen is not known.

This CDR3 contains 14 residues. Deletions cut 3 bases from V and 0 bases from J, with 6 bases between. TCRdb ran MiXCR on the 5' RACE reads and lists one entry per CDR3 protein. The top ten hold 3.2% of the sample, which has around 340,000 distinct CDR3 sequences, around an eighth seen once. The origin of this receptor is a man between 18 and 35 years old who received the YFV17D yellow fever vaccine. This material consisted of CD4+ T cells sorted from PBMCs, taken 15 days after the yellow fever booster vaccination. The chain links TRBV12-3 or TRBV12-4 to TRBJ1-5; no definite D call. The CDR3 nucleotides are TGTGCCAGCAGTTTTCTGGATAGCAATCAGCCCCAGCATTTT. It codes for CASSFLDSNQPQHF.